This TCR beta chain derives from a study of OX40 agonist ivuxolimab in advanced cancers. Germline V gives CDR1 MNHNS, CDR2 SASEGT. V lost 8 bases to trimming and J lost 4 bases, with 6 bases between them. This CDR3 spans 12 amino acids. Clones were read by immunoSEQ multiplex PCR, and TCRdb kept only the in-frame ones, dropping some. The table has 8,000 to 10,000 clones, approximately 68% seen once. This clone was detected ten times or more. Its antigen remains unidentified. Study results and caveats: Antigen specificity remained undetermined for the expanded peripheral T cells. Relative to CD4+, CD8+ T cells held more expanded clones on average.

V is TRBV6-1 and J is TRBJ1-6, with TRBD1 as a possible D gene (6 bases). Sequencing used CD4+ or CD8+ T cells sorted from blood, obtained in a trial of the OX40 agonist ivuxolimab. The receptor comes from an adult with an advanced solid tumor such as melanoma, head and neck, liver or kidney cancer. CDR3 sequence (DNA): TGTGCCAGCGGGACATATAATTCACCCCTCCACTTT. This codes for CASGTYNSPLHF.